This is a list of T cell receptor beta chains from one sample in a study of Ad26.COV2.S vaccination and SARS-CoV-2 variants. Generated by immunoSEQ multiplex PCR, the TCRdb table keeps only in-frame clones and is missing some. Seen here are 350,000 to 400,000 clones, about 88% observed once, and the top ten hold 3.5%. The input for sequencing was peripheral blood, taken in a trial of Ad26.COV2.S vaccine versus placebo. These receptors were obtained from a person between 18 and 60 years old who received the Ad26.COV2.S COVID-19 vaccine or a placebo. Both conserved end residues are part of each CDR3. The D gene is left open where the match is weak. Not all rows give a size; the values are once, few, many and, for expanded clones, a class.

>-|TRBD2|TRBJ2-7|TRBV3-1/TRBV3-2
CASSQKTGLAGDTVQYF
TGTGCCAGCAGCCAAAAGACTGGACTAGCGGGGGATACAGTGCAGTACTTC
>-|TRBD1|TRBJ1-1|TRBV4-1
CASSNRGITEAFF
TGCGCCAGCAGCAACAGGGGTATCACTGAAGCTTTCTTT
>-|TRBD2|TRBJ2-7|TRBV24-1
CATTSGVSSYEQYF
TGTGCCACCACAAGCGGGGTGTCCTCCTACGAGCAGTACTTC
>-|TRBD1|TRBJ1-5|TRBV7-9
CASSLHSGTGGRNQPQHF
TGTGCCAGCAGCTTACATTCCGGGACAGGGGGCCGAAATCAGCCCCAGCATTTT
>-|-|TRBJ2-7|TRBV4-3
CASSQVGRPYEQYF
TGCGCCAGCAGCCAAGTCGGCAGACCCTACGAGCAGTACTTC
>-|-|TRBJ1-4|TRBV28
CASRSGAVATNEKLFF
TGTGCCAGCAGATCAGGGGCCGTAGCAACTAATGAAAAACTGTTTTTT
>-|-|TRBJ1-6|TRBV28
CASSGGVRSYNSPLHF
TGTGCCAGCAGTGGCGGGGTAAGGAGCTATAATTCACCCCTCCACTTT
>-|-|TRBJ1-4|TRBV18
CASSEQGPATNEKLFF
TGTGCCAGCTCAGAACAGGGCCCCGCAACTAATGAAAAACTGTTTTTT
>-|-|TRBJ1-2|TRBV5-5
CASRLWGSPNYGYTF
TGTGCCAGCCGCCTTTGGGGCAGTCCTAACTATGGCTACACCTTC
>-|-|TRBJ1-2|TRBV3-1/TRBV3-2
CASRQANYGYTF
TGTGCCAGCAGACAGGCAAACTATGGCTACACCTTC
>-|TRBD2|TRBJ2-7|TRBV10-1
CASGLAGSYEQYF
TGCGCCAGCGGTCTAGCGGGGAGCTACGAGCAGTACTTC
>-|TRBD2|TRBJ2-1|TRBV10-2
CASRPGTSGGHEQFF
TGCGCCAGCAGACCCGGGACTAGCGGGGGGCATGAGCAGTTCTTC
>-|TRBD1|TRBJ1-2|TRBV11-2
CASSTTGGLYYGYTF
TGTGCCAGCAGCACAACAGGGGGCCTCTACTATGGCTACACCTTC
>-|TRBD2|TRBJ2-1|TRBV11-2
CASSPGWTSGRLGYNEQFF
TGTGCCAGCAGCCCCGGGTGGACTAGCGGGCGTCTAGGCTACAATGAGCAGTTCTTC
>-|TRBD1|TRBJ2-2|TRBV11-3
CASSSRTGGGTGELFF
TGTGCCAGCAGCTCCAGGACAGGGGGAGGCACCGGGGAGCTGTTTTTT
>-|-|TRBJ1-1|TRBV25-1
CASRAGNTEAFF
TGTGCCAGCAGGGCCGGTAACACTGAAGCTTTCTTT
>-|TRBD1|TRBJ2-7|TRBV3-1/TRBV3-2
CASSRGTGGVYEQYF
TGTGCCAGCAGCCGAGGGACAGGGGGTGTCTACGAGCAGTACTTC
>-|TRBD1|TRBJ1-3|TRBV6-6
CASSSQTGQLLNTIYF
TGTGCCAGCAGTTCGCAAACGGGACAGCTTCTAAACACCATATATTTT
>-|-|TRBJ2-3|TRBV4-2
CASSRKLGPTDTQYF
TGTGCCAGCAGCCGGAAACTGGGACCCACAGATACGCAGTATTTT
>-|TRBD1|TRBJ2-7|TRBV5-1
CASSLGWTGTGEQYF
TGCGCCAGCAGCTTGGGATGGACAGGGACGGGGGAGCAGTACTTC
>-|-|TRBJ1-3|TRBV24-1
CATSEPRQSCSGNTIYF
TGTGCCACCAGTGAACCCAGACAGAGCTGCTCTGGAAACACCATATATTTT
>-|-|TRBJ1-5|TRBV11-2
CASSLDLGGNQPQHF
TGTGCCAGCAGCTTAGATTTGGGGGGTAATCAGCCCCAGCATTTT
>-|-|TRBJ2-6|TRBV9
CASSVSGANVLTF
TGTGCCAGCAGCGTTTCTGGGGCCAACGTCCTGACTTTC
>once|-|TRBJ2-3|TRBV4-1
CASSQSAADTQYF
TGCGCCAGCAGCCAATCTGCGGCAGATACGCAGTATTTT
>-|-|TRBJ2-7|TRBV4-1
CASSQVQGAYEQYF
TGCGCCAGCAGCCAAGTGCAGGGAGCATACGAGCAGTACTTC
>-|-|TRBJ2-3|TRBV12-5
CASGPLGRGLYF
TGTGCTAGTGGTCCCCTCGGACGGGGTTTGTATTTT
>once|-|TRBJ2-6|TRBV6-5
CASSYSRSSGANVLTF
TGTGCCAGCAGTTACTCGCGGAGCTCTGGGGCCAACGTCCTGACTTTC